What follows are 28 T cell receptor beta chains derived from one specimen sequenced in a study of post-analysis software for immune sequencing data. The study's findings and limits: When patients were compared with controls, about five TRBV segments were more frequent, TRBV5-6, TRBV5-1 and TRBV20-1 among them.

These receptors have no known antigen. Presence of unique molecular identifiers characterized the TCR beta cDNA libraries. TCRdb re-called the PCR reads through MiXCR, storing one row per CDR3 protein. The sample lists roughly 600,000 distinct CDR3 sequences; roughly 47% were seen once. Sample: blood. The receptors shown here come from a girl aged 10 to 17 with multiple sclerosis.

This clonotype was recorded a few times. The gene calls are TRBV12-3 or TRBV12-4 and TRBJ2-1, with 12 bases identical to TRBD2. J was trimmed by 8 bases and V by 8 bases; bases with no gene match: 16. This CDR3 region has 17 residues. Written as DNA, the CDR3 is TGTGCCAGCGGCTTTATCTGGACTAGCGGGACTAGGGATGAGCAGTTCTTC. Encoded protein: CASGFIWTSGTRDEQFF.

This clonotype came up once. CDR3 protein: CASSQDRQGDNIQYF. Here the CDR3 DNA reads TGTGCCAGCAGCCAAGATCGACAGGGGGATAACATTCAGTACTTC. V and J are TRBV4-2 and TRBJ2-4, with TRBD1 matching 9 bases. The CDR3 loop spans 15 amino acids. Germline CDR1 and CDR2: LGHNA and YNFKEQ. J gave up 7 bases and V 0 bases, and 4 bases lay outside the gene matches.

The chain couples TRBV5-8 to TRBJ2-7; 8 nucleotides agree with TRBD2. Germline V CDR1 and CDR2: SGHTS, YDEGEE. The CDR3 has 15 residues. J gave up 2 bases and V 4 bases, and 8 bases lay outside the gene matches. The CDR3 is CASSLTSGWTYEQYF. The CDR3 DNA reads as TGTGCCAGCAGCCTCACTAGCGGTTGGACCTACGAGCAGTACTTC.

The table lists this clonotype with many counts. The CDR3 DNA reads as TGCAGCGTTGAAGACCGGACGGGCCCTAGCACAGATACGCAGTATTTT. Residues: CSVEDRTGPSTDTQYF. This chain connects TRBV29-1 to TRBJ2-3; D remains unclear. V lost 0 bases, J lost 0 bases, and 13 bases lay in between. The germline V gene encodes CDR1 SQVTM and CDR2 ANQGSEA. The CDR3 has 16 amino acids.

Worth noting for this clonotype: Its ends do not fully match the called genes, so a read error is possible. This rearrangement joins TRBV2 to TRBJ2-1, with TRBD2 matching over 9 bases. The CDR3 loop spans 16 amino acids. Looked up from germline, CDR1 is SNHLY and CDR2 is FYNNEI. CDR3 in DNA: TGTACCAGCAGTGAAGAAAGCGGGGGGCCGTACAATGAGCAGTTCTTC. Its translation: CTSSEESGGPYNEQFF.

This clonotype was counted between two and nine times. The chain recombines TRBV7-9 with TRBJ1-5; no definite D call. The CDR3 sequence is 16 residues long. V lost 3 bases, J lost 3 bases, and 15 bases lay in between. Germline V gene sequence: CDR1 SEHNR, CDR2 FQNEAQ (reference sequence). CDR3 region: CASSFSGRVANQPQHF. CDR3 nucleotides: TGTGCCAGCAGCTTCTCGGGAAGGGTCGCCAATCAGCCCCAGCATTTT.

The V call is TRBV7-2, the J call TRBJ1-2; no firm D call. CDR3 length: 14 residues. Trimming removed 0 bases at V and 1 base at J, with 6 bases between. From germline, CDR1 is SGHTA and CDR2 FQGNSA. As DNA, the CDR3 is TGTGCCAGCAGCTTAGCTCCTGGTAACTATGGCTACACCTTC. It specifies CASSLAPGNYGYTF.

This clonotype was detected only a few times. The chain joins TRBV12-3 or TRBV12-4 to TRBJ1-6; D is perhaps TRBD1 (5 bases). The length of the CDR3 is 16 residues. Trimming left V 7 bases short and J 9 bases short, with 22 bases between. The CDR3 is CASTMGLSSRGSPLHF. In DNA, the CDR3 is TGTGCCAGCACAATGGGGCTATCTTCTCGGGGTTCACCCCTCCACTTT.

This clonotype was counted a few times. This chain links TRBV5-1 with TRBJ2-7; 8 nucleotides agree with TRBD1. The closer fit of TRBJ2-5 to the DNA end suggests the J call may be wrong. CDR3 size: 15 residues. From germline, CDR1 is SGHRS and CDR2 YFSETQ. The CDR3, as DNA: TGCGCCAGCAGCTTGGTGGGGCAGGGGGCGGAGACCCAGTACTTC. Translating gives CASSLVGQGAETQYF.

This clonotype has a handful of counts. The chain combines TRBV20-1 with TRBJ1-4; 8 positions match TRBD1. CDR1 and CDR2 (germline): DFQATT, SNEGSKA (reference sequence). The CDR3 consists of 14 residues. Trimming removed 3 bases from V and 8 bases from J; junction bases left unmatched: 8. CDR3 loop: CSASWPGGDEKLFF. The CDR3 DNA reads TGCAGTGCTAGTTGGCCAGGGGGCGACGAAAAACTGTTTTTT.

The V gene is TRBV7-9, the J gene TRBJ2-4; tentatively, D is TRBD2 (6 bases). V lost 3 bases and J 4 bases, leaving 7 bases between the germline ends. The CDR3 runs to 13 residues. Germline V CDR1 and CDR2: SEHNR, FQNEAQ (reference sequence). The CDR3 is CASSLEGKNIQYF. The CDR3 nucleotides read TGTGCCAGCAGCTTGGAGGGGAAAAACATTCAGTACTTC.

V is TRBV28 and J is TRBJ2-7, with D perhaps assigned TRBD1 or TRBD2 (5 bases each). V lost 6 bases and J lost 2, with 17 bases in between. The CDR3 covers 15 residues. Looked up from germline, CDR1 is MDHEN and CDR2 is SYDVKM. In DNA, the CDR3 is TGTGCCAGCAGCGACCCCGGGACGGATGCCTACGAGCAGTACTTC. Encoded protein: CASSDPGTDAYEQYF.

The CDR3 DNA is TGTGCCAGCAGCTTGTGGCAGGGAGGCACCGGGGAGCTGTTTTTT. Protein sequence: CASSLWQGGTGELFF. This chain links TRBV5-5 with TRBJ2-2, with a weak D call TRBD2 (6 bases). This CDR3 is 15 amino acids long. V lost 1 base to trimming and J lost 4 bases, with 11 bases between them. Germline CDR1 SGHKS, CDR2 YYEKEE (reference sequence).

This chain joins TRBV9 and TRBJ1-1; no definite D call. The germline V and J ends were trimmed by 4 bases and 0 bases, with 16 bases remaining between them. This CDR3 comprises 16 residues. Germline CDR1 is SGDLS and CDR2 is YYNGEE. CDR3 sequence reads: CASSSTEGRVNTEAFF. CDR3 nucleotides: TGTGCCAGCAGCTCTACCGAGGGAAGGGTGAACACTGAAGCTTTCTTT. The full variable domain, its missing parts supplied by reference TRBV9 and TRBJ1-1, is DSGVTQTPKHLITATGQRVTLRCSPRSGDLSVYWYQQSLDQGLQFLIQYYNGEERAKGNILERFSAQQFPDLHSELNLSSLELGDSALYFCASSSTEGRVNTEAFFGQGTRLTVV.

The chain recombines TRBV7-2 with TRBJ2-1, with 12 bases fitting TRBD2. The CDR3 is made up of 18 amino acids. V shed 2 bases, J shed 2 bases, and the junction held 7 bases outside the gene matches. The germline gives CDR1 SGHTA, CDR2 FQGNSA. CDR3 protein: CASSLLAGGLMAYNEQFF. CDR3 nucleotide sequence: TGTGCCAGCAGCTTACTAGCGGGGGGGCTAATGGCCTACAATGAGCAGTTCTTC.

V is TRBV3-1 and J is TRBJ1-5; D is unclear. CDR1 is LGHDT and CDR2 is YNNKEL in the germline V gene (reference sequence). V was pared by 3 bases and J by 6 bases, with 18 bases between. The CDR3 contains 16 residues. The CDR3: CASSQAGGWVSQPQHF. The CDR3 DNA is TGTGCCAGCAGCCAGGCGGGCGGGTGGGTCTCTCAGCCCCAGCATTTT.

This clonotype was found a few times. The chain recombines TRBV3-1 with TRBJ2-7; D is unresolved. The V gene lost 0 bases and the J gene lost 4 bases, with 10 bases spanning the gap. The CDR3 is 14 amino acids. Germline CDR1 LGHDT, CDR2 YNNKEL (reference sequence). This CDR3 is CASSQDLEQYEQYF. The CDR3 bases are TGTGCCAGCAGCCAAGATCTTGAGCAATACGAGCAGTACTTC.

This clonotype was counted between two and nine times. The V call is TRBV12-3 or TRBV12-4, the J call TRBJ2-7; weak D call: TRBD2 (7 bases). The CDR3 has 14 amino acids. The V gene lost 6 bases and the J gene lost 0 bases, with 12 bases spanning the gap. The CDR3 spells CASSGGGSSYEQYF. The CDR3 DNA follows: TGTGCCAGCAGCGGGGGCGGGAGCTCCTACGAGCAGTACTTC.

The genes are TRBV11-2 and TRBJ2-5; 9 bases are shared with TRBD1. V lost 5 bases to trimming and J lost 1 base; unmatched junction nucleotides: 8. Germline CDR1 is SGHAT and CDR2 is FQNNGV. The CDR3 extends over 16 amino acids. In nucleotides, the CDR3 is TGTGCCAGCAGCCTCGGGACAGGGAAGATCCAAGAGACCCAGTACTTC. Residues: CASSLGTGKIQETQYF. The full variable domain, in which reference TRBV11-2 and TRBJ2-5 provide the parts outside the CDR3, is EAGVAQSPRYKIIEKRQSVAFWCNPISGHATLYWYQQILGQGPKLLIQFQNNGVVDDSQLPKDRFSAERLKGVDSTLKIQPAKLEDSAVYLCASSLGTGKIQETQYFGPGTRLLVL.

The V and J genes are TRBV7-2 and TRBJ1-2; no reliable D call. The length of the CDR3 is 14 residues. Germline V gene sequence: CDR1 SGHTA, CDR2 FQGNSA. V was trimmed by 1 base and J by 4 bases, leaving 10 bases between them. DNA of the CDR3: TGTGCCAGCAGCTTAGGATCAGAGGGCTATGGCTACACCTTC. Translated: CASSLGSEGYGYTF.

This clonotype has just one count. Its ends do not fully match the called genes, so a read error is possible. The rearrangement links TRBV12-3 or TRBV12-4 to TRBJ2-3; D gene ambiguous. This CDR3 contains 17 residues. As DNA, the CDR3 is TGTGCCAGCAGTTTAGAACGCTACTACTATGGCACAGATGCGCAGTATTTT. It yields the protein CASSLERYYYGTDAQYF.

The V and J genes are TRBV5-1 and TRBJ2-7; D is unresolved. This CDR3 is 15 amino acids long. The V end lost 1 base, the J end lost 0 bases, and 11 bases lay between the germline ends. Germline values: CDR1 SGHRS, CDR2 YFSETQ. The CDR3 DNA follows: TGCGCCAGCAGCTTGTCTAGTGAAAGCTCCTACGAGCAGTACTTC. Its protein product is CASSLSSESSYEQYF.

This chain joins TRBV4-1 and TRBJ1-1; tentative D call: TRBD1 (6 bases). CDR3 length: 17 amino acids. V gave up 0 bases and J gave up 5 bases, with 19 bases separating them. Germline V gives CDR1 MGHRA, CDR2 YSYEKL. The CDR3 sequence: CASSQDQGYRRTTEAFF. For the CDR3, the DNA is TGCGCCAGCAGCCAAGATCAGGGGTACAGGAGGACAACTGAAGCTTTCTTT.

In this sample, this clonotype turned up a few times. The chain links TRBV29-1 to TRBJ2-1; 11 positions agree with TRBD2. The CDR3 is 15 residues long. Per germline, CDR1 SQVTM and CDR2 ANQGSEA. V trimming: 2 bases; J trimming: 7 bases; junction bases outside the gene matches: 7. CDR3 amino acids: CSVEPGLAVLNEQFF. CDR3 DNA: TGCAGCGTTGAACCGGGACTAGCGGTACTTAATGAGCAGTTCTTC.

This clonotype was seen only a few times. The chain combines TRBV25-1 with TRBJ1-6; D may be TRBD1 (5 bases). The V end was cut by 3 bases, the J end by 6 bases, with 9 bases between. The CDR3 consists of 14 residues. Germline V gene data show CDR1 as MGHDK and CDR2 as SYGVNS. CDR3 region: CASSETVGNSPLHF. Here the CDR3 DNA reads TGTGCCAGCAGTGAGACAGTCGGTAATTCACCCCTCCACTTT. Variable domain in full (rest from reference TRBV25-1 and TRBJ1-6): EADIYQTPRYLVIGTGKKITLECSQTMGHDKMYWYQQDPGMELHLIHYSYGVNSTEKGDLSSESTVSRIRTEHFPLTLESARPSHTSQYLCASSETVGNSPLHFGNGTRLTVT.

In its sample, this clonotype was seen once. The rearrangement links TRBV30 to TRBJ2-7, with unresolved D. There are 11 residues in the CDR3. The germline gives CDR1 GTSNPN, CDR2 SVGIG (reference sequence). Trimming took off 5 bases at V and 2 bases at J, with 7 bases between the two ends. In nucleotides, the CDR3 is TGTGCCTGGGGTCTCCCCTACGAGCAGTACTTC. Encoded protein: CAWGLPYEQYF.

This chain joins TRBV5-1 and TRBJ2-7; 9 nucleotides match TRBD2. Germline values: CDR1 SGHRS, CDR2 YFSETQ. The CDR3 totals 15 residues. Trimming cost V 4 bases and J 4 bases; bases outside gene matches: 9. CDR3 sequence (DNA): TGCGCCAGCAGCCCTACGCTAGCGGGGCTTTACGAGCAGTACTTC. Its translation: CASSPTLAGLYEQYF.

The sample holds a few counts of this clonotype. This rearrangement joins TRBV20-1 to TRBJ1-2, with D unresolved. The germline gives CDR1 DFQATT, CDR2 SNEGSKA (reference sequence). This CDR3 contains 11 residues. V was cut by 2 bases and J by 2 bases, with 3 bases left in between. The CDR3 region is CSARTNYGYTF. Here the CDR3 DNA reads TGCAGTGCTAGAACCAACTATGGCTACACCTTC.